The 21 T cell receptor beta chains given below trace back to one sample, sequenced in a study of CD8 T cells in ankylosing spondylitis. In TCRdb, the 5' RACE reads were re-called with MiXCR into one record per CDR3 protein. The sample lists 200,000 to 250,000 distinct CDR3 sequences; about 11% were seen once. Source material: blood, either unsorted or a sorted T cell fraction (not recorded which). Receptors originate from a male donor with ankylosing spondylitis or in good health (not recorded which).

This clonotype was seen ten or more times. J is TRBJ1-5 and V is TRBV10-2; 7 bases are a match to TRBD1. CDR1 is WSHSY and CDR2 is SAAADI in the germline V gene. V lost 4 bases and J lost 3; bases outside the gene matches: 3. CDR3 size: 14 residues. DNA for the CDR3: TGCGCCAGCAGTGGACAGGGCTTCAATCAGCCCCAGCATTTT. This codes for CASSGQGFNQPQHF.

As concerns this clonotype: This may be a read error, as it is one base from a much larger clone. The rearrangement links TRBV29-1 to TRBJ1-3; D uncertain. This CDR3 has 14 residues. Germline CDR1 and CDR2: SQVTM and ANQGSEA. V lost 7 bases and J lost 2, with 15 bases in between. The CDR3 DNA reads TGCAGCGCGTCGAGAGGCGGCACTGGAAACACCATATATTTT. Encoded protein: CSASRGGTGNTIYF. Based on the CDR3 plus reference TRBV29-1 and TRBJ1-3, the full variable domain is SAVISQKPSRDICQRGTSLTIQCQVDSQVTMMFWYRQQPGQSLTLIATANQGSEATYESGFVIDKFPISRPNLTFSTLTVSNMSPEDSSIYLCSASRGGTGNTIYFGEGSWLTVV.

This clonotype was recorded at least ten times. This chain joins TRBV21-1 and TRBJ2-3; the table's D call of TRBD2 was not tested on the DNA. TRBV21-1 is described as a pseudogene. This CDR3 has 15 residues. The CDR3 coding sequence is TGTGCCAGCAGTAAGGGACTTCATAAGACAGATACGCAGTATTTT. Its translation: CASSKGLHKTDTQYF.

In its sample, this clonotype was seen a few times. The chain has TRBV11-3 and TRBJ2-1; possible D gene TRBD1, 6 bases. CDR3 length: 13 residues. Between the trimmed V and J ends, which lost 1 base and 10 bases, there was a span of 11 bases. CDR1 and CDR2 from the germline V gene are SGHNT and YENEEA. Written as DNA, the CDR3 is TGTGCCAGCAGCTTAGTACAGGGCGCAGAGCAGTTCTTC. Translated, it gives CASSLVQGAEQFF.

The rearrangement links TRBV7-2 to TRBJ1-5; 9 bases align to TRBD1. CDR3 size: 16 residues. CDR1 is SGHTA and CDR2 is FQGNSA in the germline V gene. J lost 3 bases, V lost 4 bases, and 7 bases had no gene match. The CDR3 DNA reads as TGTGCCAGCAGCTCCGCCGGGACAGGGTACAATCAGCCCCAGCATTTT. This translates into CASSSAGTGYNQPQHF. The full variable domain, its missing parts supplied by reference TRBV7-2 and TRBJ1-5, is GAGVSQSPSNKVTEKGKDVELRCDPISGHTALYWYRQSLGQGLEFLIYFQGNSAPDKSGLPSDRFSAERTGGSVSTLTIQRTQQEDSAVYLCASSSAGTGYNQPQHFGDGTRLSIL.

This clonotype has ten or more counts. The chain uses TRBV6-5 and TRBJ1-1; maybe TRBD1 (5 bases). This CDR3 is 13 amino acids long. V was pared by 5 bases and J by 5 bases, with 12 bases between. Germline loops: CDR1 MNHEY, CDR2 SVGAGI. For the CDR3, the DNA is TGTGCCAGCAGTACTGACTGGGGGACTGAAGCTTTCTTT. Its translation is CASSTDWGTEAFF.

This clonotype has just a few counts. The genes are TRBV10-2 and TRBJ2-4, with D unresolved. Looked up from germline, CDR1 is WSHSY and CDR2 is SAAADI. This CDR3 is 16 amino acids long. The V end was cut by 5 bases, the J end by 4 bases, with 18 bases between. CDR3 residues: CASSPVDWDTKNIQYF. The CDR3 nucleotides read TGCGCCAGCAGTCCTGTCGACTGGGATACGAAAAACATTCAGTACTTC.

In its sample, this clonotype was seen many times. This chain connects TRBV20-1 to TRBJ2-5; TRBD1 matches 7 bases. The ends lost 4 bases at V and 2 bases at J; junction bases unmatched: 7. Germline assignment: CDR1 DFQATT and CDR2 SNEGSKA (reference sequence). CDR3 length: 14 amino acids. The CDR3 coding sequence is TGCAGTGCTACACAGGGGTCGACTCAAGAGACCCAGTACTTC. This codes for CSATQGSTQETQYF.

This clonotype was seen ten or more times. The chain employs TRBV5-1 and TRBJ1-6, with a tentative D call TRBD1 (5 bases). V was cut by 0 bases and J by 3 bases, with 7 bases left in between. This CDR3 region has 15 residues. CDR1 and CDR2 from the germline V gene are SGHRS and YFSETQ. CDR3 sequence: CASSLGQGYNSPLHF. The CDR3 DNA is TGCGCCAGCAGCTTGGGGCAGGGCTATAATTCACCCCTCCACTTT. Based on the CDR3 plus reference TRBV5-1 and TRBJ1-6, the full variable domain is KAGVTQTPRYLIKTRGQQVTLSCSPISGHRSVSWYQQTPGQGLQFLFEYFSETQRNKGNFPGRFSGRQFSNSRSEMNVSTLELGDSALYLCASSLGQGYNSPLHFGNGTRLTVT.

The table lists this clonotype with many counts. The chain combines TRBV4-1 with TRBJ2-7; D remains unclear. Between the trimmed V and J ends, which lost 2 bases and 4 bases, there was a span of 15 bases. The CDR3 runs to 15 residues. Germline values: CDR1 MGHRA, CDR2 YSYEKL. In nucleotides, the CDR3 is TGCGCCAGCAGCCAAACCAACGCCTTTGGGTACGAGCAGTACTTC. This sequence encodes CASSQTNAFGYEQYF.

The rearrangement links TRBV5-1 to TRBJ2-3; a possible D gene is TRBD1 (5 bases). Trimming removed 4 bases from V and 4 bases from J, with 10 bases in between. Germline CDR1 is SGHRS and CDR2 is YFSETQ. The CDR3 is 13 amino acids. The CDR3 DNA sequence: TGCGCCAGCAGCGACGTAGGGGCAGATACGCAGTATTTT. Translated: CASSDVGADTQYF.

This clonotype has at least ten counts. The chain links TRBV5-1 to TRBJ2-3; 9 nucleotides agree with TRBD2. This CDR3 has 16 residues. In germline, CDR1 is SGHRS, CDR2 YFSETQ. V lost 3 bases and J lost 1; bases outside the gene matches: 6. In nucleotides, the CDR3 is TGCGCCAGCAGCTCCTATAGCGGGGGAGGCACAGATACGCAGTATTTT. It yields the protein CASSSYSGGGTDTQYF.

This clonotype was counted ten times or more. J is TRBJ2-1 and V is TRBV11-3, with 14 bases matching TRBD2. V dropped 5 bases and J dropped 8; count of bases not matched to a gene: 5. Germline lookup yields CDR1 SGHNT and CDR2 YENEEA. The CDR3 has 15 residues. CDR3 amino acids: CASSLGLAGVDEQFF. CDR3 sequence (DNA): TGTGCCAGCAGCCTGGGACTAGCGGGGGTGGATGAGCAGTTCTTC.

This clonotype occurred many times. J is TRBJ1-1 and V is TRBV20-1; 7 bases are shared with TRBD1. CDR3 length: 13 residues. CDR1 is DFQATT and CDR2 is SNEGSKA in the germline V gene (reference sequence). The V and J ends lost 4 bases and 5 bases, in that order; junction bases with no gene match: 7. CDR3 amino acids: CSATYRGGTEAFF. CDR3 nucleotide sequence: TGCAGTGCTACCTACAGGGGAGGGACTGAAGCTTTCTTT.

This clonotype was picked up many times. The genes are TRBV4-1 and TRBJ2-5; D might be TRBD2 (5 bases). The V end was cut by 1 base, the J end by 7 bases, with 16 bases between. CDR1 is MGHRA and CDR2 is YSYEKL in the germline V gene. CDR3 length: 15 amino acids. CDR3 DNA: TGCGCCAGCAGCCAAGTGGGAGCGGCCTCGACGACCCAGTACTTC. This codes for CASSQVGAASTTQYF.

This clonotype has a count of ten or more. V and J are TRBV2 and TRBJ2-1; the D gene is possibly TRBD2 (6 bases). The CDR3 spans 14 residues. With 9 bases removed from V and 4 bases from J, the gap between germline ends came to 16 bases. Germline V gene sequence: CDR1 SNHLY, CDR2 FYNNEI. CDR3 bases: TGTGCCAGTATAGCGGAGACCGCTTACAATGAGCAGTTCTTC. It is translated as CASIAETAYNEQFF. Full variable domain (missing parts from reference TRBV2 and TRBJ2-1): EPEVTQTPSHQVTQMGQEVILRCVPISNHLYFYWYRQILGQKVEFLVSFYNNEISEKSEIFDDQFSVERPDGSNFTLKIRSTKLEDSAMYFCASIAETAYNEQFFGPGTRLTVL.

V is TRBV7-6 and J is TRBJ1-4; 7 bases fit TRBD1. V shed 1 base, J shed 7 bases, and the junction held 9 bases outside the gene matches. Germline V gives CDR1 SGHVS, CDR2 FNYEAQ. The length of the CDR3 is 16 residues. The CDR3 coding sequence is TGTGCCAGCAGCTTAGTCTCTGAACAGGGGCGTGAAAAACTGTTTTTT. It translates to CASSLVSEQGREKLFF.

This clonotype was picked up many times. This sequence joins TRBV5-1 and TRBJ2-3; TRBD1 or TRBD2 may be the D gene (5 bases each). Looked up from germline, CDR1 is SGHRS and CDR2 is YFSETQ. Trimming took 4 bases from V and 5 from J, leaving 14 bases between them. The CDR3 runs to 14 residues. The CDR3 sequence is CASSPGTSGDTQYF. The CDR3 DNA is TGCGCCAGCAGCCCGGGGACGTCGGGAGATACGCAGTATTTT.

At least ten counts were recorded for this clonotype. The chain employs TRBV20-1 and TRBJ1-2; 10 bases align to TRBD1. The CDR3 runs 12 residues. Per germline, CDR1 DFQATT and CDR2 SNEGSKA (reference sequence). Trimming at V came to 6 bases and at J to 7 bases, leaving 5 bases not matched to a gene. The CDR3 reads CSAMTGGSGYTF. The CDR3 DNA is TGCAGTGCGATGACAGGGGGCTCTGGCTACACCTTC.

This clonotype was seen many times. V and J are TRBV29-1 and TRBJ2-7; the D gene is possibly TRBD1 (5 bases). Germline V gene sequence: CDR1 SQVTM, CDR2 ANQGSEA. This CDR3 has 12 amino acids. Trimming took 4 bases from V and 0 from J, leaving 7 bases between them. This CDR3 reads CSVGQFSYEQYF. The CDR3 DNA sequence: TGCAGCGTTGGACAGTTCTCCTACGAGCAGTACTTC.

This clonotype has a count of ten or more. CDR3 in amino acids: CSASGLAGGPRADTQYF. Written as DNA, the CDR3 is TGCAGTGCCTCCGGACTAGCGGGGGGGCCAAGGGCAGATACGCAGTATTTT. The genes are TRBV20-1 and TRBJ2-3; 15 nucleotides align to TRBD2. Germline V gene lookup returns CDR1 DFQATT and CDR2 SNEGSKA (reference sequence). J was trimmed by 4 bases and V by 6 bases; bases with no gene match: 11. CDR3 length equals 17 residues.